The TCR beta chain under discussion was sequenced for a study of CD8 T cells in Susac syndrome. The CDR3 extends over 16 amino acids. Trimming removed 5 bases from V and 2 bases from J; junction bases left unmatched: 8. In germline, CDR1 is DFQATT, CDR2 SNEGSKA (reference sequence). Random hexamers were used to reverse transcribe about 0.45 to 1 ug of RNA. TCRdb re-called the immunoSEQ multiplex PCR reads with MiXCR, one entry per CDR3 protein. Of approximately 150,000 distinct CDR3 sequences in the sample, about 95% were seen once. Negative isolation was used for CD8+ and CD4+ T cells, and FACS enrichment was applied to TEMRA cells.

This rearrangement joins TRBV20-1 to TRBJ2-7, with 14 bases matching TRBD2. The receptor's source is a human donor with multiple sclerosis. The specimen sequenced was CD4+ T cells from PBMCs. The CDR3 here is CSARGTSGRPTYEQYF. The CDR3 DNA is TGCAGTGCTCGTGGGACTAGCGGGAGACCTACCTACGAGCAGTACTTC.